The clone carrying this T cell receptor beta chain was seen ten or more times. The antigen is unknown. Researchers took RNA transcripts and amplified the TCR beta CDR3 regions from them. The TCR CDR3 was amplified in a first-round RT-PCR using the HTBI primer set. TCRdb used MiXCR to reprocess the multiplex PCR reads, holding one entry per CDR3 protein. In the table there are roughly 290,000 distinct CDR3 sequences, roughly 15% of which are singletons. These data are taken from a study of T cells in Graves' hyperthyroidism and ophthalmopathy. Study observations and caveats: Blood samples included most of the expanded thyroid clonotypes exceeding 0.001.

V dropped 3 bases and J dropped 0 bases, with 8 bases sitting between them. The germline V gene encodes CDR1 MNHEY and CDR2 SMNVEV (reference sequence). There are 14 residues in the CDR3. The rearrangement joins TRBV27 to TRBJ2-5; D unresolved. The receptor's source is a woman in her thirties with Graves' hyperthyroidism that later progressed to Graves' ophthalmopathy. The sequenced sample consisted of blood. The CDR3 sequence is CASSLFPYQETQYF. In DNA form, the CDR3 reads TGTGCCAGCAGTTTGTTCCCGTACCAAGAGACCCAGTACTTC.